This T cell receptor beta chain was observed in a study of blood T cell repertoires in COVID-19. The CDR3 is 18 amino acids. J lost 7 bases, V lost 3 bases, and 17 bases had no gene match. The V gene's germline CDR1 is KGHSH and CDR2 LQKENI. Assay: immunoSEQ multiplex PCR; the TCRdb copy retains only in-frame clones and omits some. The table has about 210,000 clones, 84% seen once. The TCR originated in a woman in her forties or fifties with active or convalescent COVID-19. Sequencing was done on a sample of peripheral blood. The V gene is TRBV18, the J gene TRBJ2-7; TRBD2 aligns across 11 bases. The CDR3 nucleotides read TGTGCCAGCTCACCCAGTTCGGGACTAGCGGCCGAATTGGGGGAGCAGTACTTC. Its translation is CASSPSSGLAAELGEQYF.